The 31 T cell receptor beta chains below were found in one sample sequenced in a study of cytomegalovirus exposure and HLA in healthy donors. The assay was immunoSEQ multiplex PCR, and TCRdb's table has in-frame clones only and misses some. The sample carries around 140,000 clones, 85% to 95% recorded once. Sequencing was done on a sample of PBMCs. These receptors all stem from a man aged 18 to 29 in good health and CMV-seropositive.

J is TRBJ2-7 and V is TRBV28, with D perhaps TRBD2 (5 bases). The CDR3 extends over 14 amino acids. Looked up from germline, CDR1 is MDHEN and CDR2 is SYDVKM. V dropped 7 bases and J dropped 5 bases, with 18 bases sitting between them. This CDR3 reads CASNLSGGLNEQYF. DNA for the CDR3: TGTGCCAGCAACCTCTCTGGCGGGCTCAACGAGCAGTACTTC.

The gene calls are TRBV5-1 and TRBJ2-1, with 7 bases lining up with TRBD2. V lost 3 bases, J lost 5 bases, and 11 bases stayed unmatched. CDR1 is SGHRS, CDR2 YFSETQ, per germline. The CDR3 is 16 amino acids. The CDR3 nucleotides are TGCGCCAGCAGCTGGCGGGTAGCGGGCCTAAACAATGAGCAGTTCTTC. Amino acids: CASSWRVAGLNNEQFF.

The chain employs TRBV28 and TRBJ2-7, with 12 bases lining up with TRBD2. Germline CDR1 is MDHEN and CDR2 is SYDVKM. V gave up 5 bases and J gave up 4 bases; unmatched junction bases: 6. The CDR3 extends over 15 amino acids. The CDR3 here is CASSLAGGPIYEQYF. In DNA, the CDR3 is TGTGCCAGCAGTCTAGCGGGAGGGCCTATTTACGAGCAGTACTTC. The variable domain in full, with the rest retrieved from reference TRBV28 and TRBJ2-7, is DVKVTQSSRYLVKRTGEKVFLECVQDMDHENMFWYRQDPGLGLRLIYFSYDVKMKEKGDIPEGYSVSREKKERFSLILESASTNQTSMYLCASSLAGGPIYEQYFGPGTRLTVT.

The gene calls are TRBV19 and TRBJ2-2, with D maybe TRBD1 (7 bases). This CDR3 contains 15 residues. Germline CDR1 is LNHDA and CDR2 is SQIVND (reference sequence). Trimming took off 3 bases at V and 9 bases at J, with 17 bases between the two ends. The CDR3 region is CASSISTRGHRELFF. The CDR3 DNA reads TGTGCCAGTAGTATTTCGACTAGGGGGCACCGGGAGCTGTTTTTT. Variable domain in full (rest from reference TRBV19 and TRBJ2-2): DGGITQSPKYLFRKEGQNVTLSCEQNLNHDAMYWYRQDPGQGLRLIYYSQIVNDFQKGDIAEGYSVSREKKESFPLTVTSAQKNPTAFYLCASSISTRGHRELFFGEGSRLTVL.

This sequence joins TRBV6-1 and TRBJ1-6; possible D gene TRBD1, 6 bases. This CDR3 region has 14 residues. V lost 5 bases, J lost 7 bases, and 12 bases lay in between. Germline V CDR1 and CDR2: MNHNS, SASEGT. The CDR3: CASSPGQLNSPLHF. The CDR3 nucleotides read TGTGCCAGCAGTCCGGGACAACTAAATTCACCCCTCCACTTT.

The chain employs TRBV27 and TRBJ1-6; D is unresolved. Trimming pared 8 bases from V and 6 bases from J, leaving 5 bases between. The CDR3 is 11 amino acids. Germline V CDR1 and CDR2: MNHEY, SMNVEV (reference sequence). CDR3 protein: CASGFNSPLHF. The CDR3, as DNA: TGTGCCAGCGGCTTTAATTCACCCCTCCACTTT.

This rearrangement joins TRBV7-8 to TRBJ2-3; D may be TRBD2 (7 bases). Germline lookup yields CDR1 SGHVS and CDR2 FQNEAQ. Trimming removed 1 base at V and 1 base at J, with 12 bases between. This CDR3 contains 16 residues. CDR3 residues: CASSLVRGRGTDTQYF. CDR3 sequence (DNA): TGTGCCAGCAGCTTAGTGCGGGGGCGGGGCACAGATACGCAGTATTTT.

Regarding this clone: The same CDR3 also results from other DNA sequences found in this sample. This rearrangement joins TRBV5-1 to TRBJ2-5; the D gene is possibly TRBD1 (5 bases). The CDR3 has 13 amino acids. The germline V and J ends were trimmed by 3 bases and 1 base, with 7 bases remaining between them. CDR1 is SGHRS, CDR2 YFSETQ, per germline. The CDR3 DNA reads as TGCGCCAGCAGCTCAGGGTCCCAAGAGACCCAGTACTTC. Amino acid sequence: CASSSGSQETQYF.

V is TRBV27 and J is TRBJ2-7; 10 bases line up with TRBD1. The CDR3 length is 22 residues. Germline loops: CDR1 MNHEY, CDR2 SMNVEV (reference sequence). The ends lost 0 bases at V and 3 bases at J; junction bases unmatched: 23. CDR3 amino acids: CASSLSPRVGQGEPHFYYEQYF. The CDR3 region has the DNA TGTGCCAGCAGTTTATCCCCCCGTGTAGGACAGGGGGAACCCCATTTCTACTACGAGCAGTACTTC.

The chain has TRBV15 and TRBJ1-1, with TRBD1 as a possible D gene (6 bases). The CDR3 sequence is 15 residues long. The germline CDR1 and CDR2 sequences are LNHNV and YYDKDF (reference sequence). Trimming removed 0 bases from V and 4 bases from J, with 12 bases in between. CDR3 in amino acids: CATSRDAGAVTEAFF. CDR3 DNA sequence: TGTGCCACCAGCAGAGATGCAGGGGCGGTCACTGAAGCTTTCTTT.

The chain is built from TRBV7-8 and TRBJ2-7, with TRBD2 as a possible D gene (5 bases). The germline V gene has CDR1 SGHVS and CDR2 FQNEAQ. Trimming took off 1 base at V and 2 bases at J, with 12 bases between the two ends. This CDR3 is 15 amino acids long. CDR3 region: CASSLELGEAYEQYF. CDR3 in DNA: TGTGCCAGCAGCTTAGAATTGGGAGAGGCCTACGAGCAGTACTTC.

The chain joins TRBV7-8 to TRBJ2-7; D is perhaps TRBD2 (5 bases). The germline CDR1 and CDR2 sequences are SGHVS and FQNEAQ. The germline V and J ends were trimmed by 4 bases and 3 bases, with 16 bases remaining between them. This CDR3 is built from 15 residues. CDR3 loop: CASSSRGAGNYEQYF. As DNA, the CDR3 is TGTGCCAGCAGCTCTAGAGGTGCGGGCAACTACGAGCAGTACTTC.

The chain combines TRBV7-2 with TRBJ2-2, with 9 nucleotides matching TRBD1. This CDR3 comprises 14 residues. V shed 1 base and J 7 bases; nucleotides not matched to a gene: 1. The germline gives CDR1 SGHTA, CDR2 FQGNSA. CDR3 bases: TGTGCCAGCAGCTTAGTGACAGGGGGCGGGGAGCTGTTTTTT. Its translation: CASSLVTGGGELFF. Based on the CDR3 plus reference TRBV7-2 and TRBJ2-2, the full variable domain is GAGVSQSPSNKVTEKGKDVELRCDPISGHTALYWYRQSLGQGLEFLIYFQGNSAPDKSGLPSDRFSAERTGGSVSTLTIQRTQQEDSAVYLCASSLVTGGGELFFGEGSRLTVL.

The genes are TRBV10-2 and TRBJ1-1; D is uncertain. The germline V gene has CDR1 WSHSY and CDR2 SAAADI. The V gene lost 3 bases and the J gene lost 0 bases, with 8 bases spanning the gap. CDR3 size: 14 residues. This CDR3 is CASSERRMNTEAFF. In DNA, the CDR3 is TGCGCCAGCAGTGAAAGGAGGATGAACACTGAAGCTTTCTTT.

In DNA form, the CDR3 reads TGCGCCAGCAGCTTGGCCCGCGGTTTTTCCTACGAGCAGTACTTC. Translating gives CASSLARGFSYEQYF. This rearrangement joins TRBV5-1 to TRBJ2-7; D unresolved. The V end lost 0 bases, the J end lost 1 base, and 11 bases lay between the germline ends. The CDR3 runs 15 residues. Germline loops: CDR1 SGHRS, CDR2 YFSETQ. The entire variable domain, with the rest obtained from reference TRBV5-1 and TRBJ2-7, is as follows: KAGVTQTPRYLIKTRGQQVTLSCSPISGHRSVSWYQQTPGQGLQFLFEYFSETQRNKGNFPGRFSGRQFSNSRSEMNVSTLELGDSALYLCASSLARGFSYEQYFGPGTRLTVT.

This chain connects TRBV7-2 to TRBJ2-2; TRBD2 might be the D (6 bases). CDR1 and CDR2 (germline): SGHTA, FQGNSA. The CDR3 sequence is 15 residues long. V lost 5 bases to trimming and J lost 5 bases, with 15 bases between them. The CDR3 loop reads CASSPVGGTTGELFF. The CDR3 nucleotides read TGTGCCAGCAGCCCAGTGGGGGGAACTACCGGGGAGCTGTTTTTT.

A note on this clone: An end of the junction does not agree with germline; a read error may underlie this. This chain links TRBV5-1 with TRBJ2-5; D gene uncertain. Germline V CDR1 and CDR2: SGHRS, YFSETQ. The CDR3 covers 11 residues. The CDR3 DNA follows: TGCGCCAGCAGCTTGGCCGAGACTCAGTACTTC. Its translation is CASSLAETQYF.

This chain joins TRBV6-1 and TRBJ2-5; weak D call: TRBD1 (5 bases). The V end was cut by 5 bases, the J end by 1 base, with 14 bases between. The CDR3 extends over 15 amino acids. CDR1 is MNHNS, CDR2 SASEGT, per germline. CDR3 in amino acids: CASSKQENTQETQYF. CDR3 in DNA: TGTGCCAGCAGTAAACAGGAGAACACCCAAGAGACCCAGTACTTC.

In DNA form, the CDR3 reads TGTGCCAGCAGCTTAACCCCCCGTCGCAGTTGGGCAACAGATACGCAGTATTTT. Its protein product is CASSLTPRRSWATDTQYF. The chain carries TRBV7-2 and TRBJ2-3, with D uncertain. V shed 2 bases and J shed 3 bases, with 21 bases lying between them. Per germline, CDR1 SGHTA and CDR2 FQGNSA. There are 18 residues in the CDR3.

Points on this clone: The same CDR3 can be traced to other DNA sequences in this sample. V is TRBV6-5 and J is TRBJ1-2; 7 nucleotides agree with TRBD1. This CDR3 has 14 amino acids. Germline values: CDR1 MNHEY, CDR2 SVGAGI. After removal of 0 bases from V and 4 bases from J, the junction contained 2 bases not matched to a gene. The CDR3 DNA follows: TGTGCCAGCAGTTACTCAGGGGGCTCCTATGGCTACACCTTC. Translated: CASSYSGGSYGYTF.

This rearrangement joins TRBV29-1 to TRBJ2-2; the D gene is possibly TRBD2 (6 bases). This CDR3 spans 13 amino acids. In germline, CDR1 is SQVTM, CDR2 ANQGSEA. Trimming took 6 bases from V and 7 from J, leaving 15 bases between them. CDR3 sequence: CSVGSPVRGELFF. The CDR3 DNA follows: TGCAGCGTCGGGAGCCCGGTCCGCGGGGAGCTGTTTTTT.

In its sample, this clone was seen once. The chain links TRBV28 to TRBJ2-5; 13 bases are shared with TRBD2. Per the germline V gene, CDR1 is MDHEN and CDR2 is SYDVKM. This CDR3 has 14 residues. After removal of 7 bases from V and 5 bases from J, the junction contained 4 bases not matched to a gene. DNA for the CDR3: TGTGCCAGCAACAGACTAGCGGGAGGTGAGACCCAGTACTTC. Encoded protein: CASNRLAGGETQYF.

The rearrangement links TRBV5-6 to TRBJ1-2, with D possibly matching TRBD1 (6 bases). The CDR3 spans 14 residues. V lost 2 bases and J lost 2, with 10 bases in between. Germline CDR1 is SGHDT and CDR2 is YYEEEE. CDR3 nucleotides: TGTGCCAGCAGCTTAGAACAGGGCAACTATGGCTACACCTTC. This codes for CASSLEQGNYGYTF.

The V and J genes are TRBV4-2 and TRBJ2-7, with TRBD1 identical over 8 bases. The J segment lost 6 bases and the V segment lost 1 base, leaving 5 bases of the junction unmatched. Germline V gene lookup returns CDR1 LGHNA and CDR2 YNFKEQ. This CDR3 region has 14 residues. The CDR3: CASSQGPTGGEQYF. CDR3 coding DNA: TGTGCCAGCAGCCAAGGCCCCACAGGGGGCGAGCAGTACTTC.

The rearrangement uses TRBV2 and TRBJ2-3; 15 bases map to TRBD2. The trim removed 6 bases at V and 3 bases at J, leaving 7 bases unmatched. Germline V CDR1 and CDR2: SNHLY, FYNNEI. The CDR3 has 17 amino acids. The CDR3 sequence is CASRGTSGRPRTDTQYF. In DNA form, the CDR3 reads TGTGCCAGCAGAGGGACTAGCGGGAGGCCGAGGACAGATACGCAGTATTTT.

V usage is TRBV27 and J usage is TRBJ2-3; D gene unclear. CDR3 length: 12 residues. Germline CDR1 is MNHEY and CDR2 is SMNVEV (reference sequence). Between the trimmed V and J ends, which lost 4 bases and 5 bases, there was a span of 7 bases. Written as DNA, the CDR3 is TGTGCCAGCAGTTCTAGAGAAGATACGCAGTATTTT. Translation: CASSSREDTQYF.

The table lists this clone with a count of one. The chain combines TRBV5-5 with TRBJ2-2, with 7 positions matching TRBD1. V lost 4 bases and J lost 7; bases outside the gene matches: 10. CDR3 length: 15 residues. Germline V gives CDR1 SGHKS, CDR2 YYEKEE (reference sequence). CDR3 region: CASSTVTGSGGELFF. CDR3 coding DNA: TGTGCCAGCAGCACAGTGACAGGGTCGGGCGGGGAGCTGTTTTTT. The complete variable domain, with remaining parts taken from reference TRBV5-5 and TRBJ2-2, reads DAGVTQSPTHLIKTRGQQVTLRCSPISGHKSVSWYQQVLGQGPQFIFQYYEKEERGRGNFPDRFSARQFPNYSSELNVNALLLGDSALYLCASSTVTGSGGELFFGEGSRLTVL.

This clone was seen only a few times. The rearrangement links TRBV12-5 to TRBJ2-5, with D tentatively TRBD1 (6 bases). CDR3 length: 11 amino acids. CDR1 and CDR2 (germline): LGHNT, FRNRAP. Deletions cut 3 bases from V and 12 bases from J, with 11 bases between. The CDR3 nucleotides are TGTGCTAGTGGTTTACAGGGCCCCAAGTACTTC. Translating it yields CASGLQGPKYF.

The rearrangement uses TRBV28 and TRBJ1-3; a weak D match, TRBD1 (6 bases). V gave up 5 bases and J gave up 4 bases, with 18 bases separating them. CDR3 size: 16 residues. The germline V gene has CDR1 MDHEN and CDR2 SYDVKM. CDR3 DNA sequence: TGTGCCAGCAGTCCTAACCCAGGGGCTAGGGGAAACACCATATATTTT. It is translated as CASSPNPGARGNTIYF.

The chain carries TRBV5-1 and TRBJ1-3; 9 bases map to TRBD1. V lost 3 bases to trimming and J lost 4 bases; unmatched junction nucleotides: 8. Germline lookup yields CDR1 SGHRS and CDR2 YFSETQ. The CDR3 extends over 16 amino acids. CDR3 nucleotides: TGCGCCAGCAGCTGGTCGGGACAGGGCTCAGGAAACACCATATATTTT. Protein sequence: CASSWSGQGSGNTIYF.

This clone was seen only once. The same CDR3 can be traced to other DNA sequences in this sample. The CDR3 DNA is TGTGCCAGCAGTTTATCGGGGGGTGCAACTAATGAAAAACTGTTTTTT. This translates into CASSLSGGATNEKLFF. The V and J genes are TRBV27 and TRBJ1-4; possible D gene TRBD1, 5 bases. V was pared by 0 bases and J by 0 bases, with 8 bases between. The germline V gene encodes CDR1 MNHEY and CDR2 SMNVEV (reference sequence). The CDR3 spans 16 residues.